This TCR beta chain derives from a study of spatial heterogeneity in lung cancer. Study results and limitations: At resection, ubiquitous expanded tumor TCRs appeared in blood more than at follow-up.

V dropped 5 bases and J dropped 10 bases, with 18 bases sitting between them. Looked up from germline, CDR1 is SGHVS and CDR2 is FQNEAQ. CDR3 length: 15 residues. TCRdb re-analysed the 5' RACE reads in MiXCR, keeping a single row per CDR3 protein. The sample consists of roughly 82,000 distinct CDR3 sequences, around 12% of them appearing once. This clonotype was detected only a few times. Its specificity is not known. Indicated time point: sample taken at primary tumor resection. Unsorted whole RNA of tumor, nontumor lung or frozen PBMC was sequenced. The material was PBMCs, obtained at surgery. The chain combines TRBV7-8 with TRBJ1-6, with a possible D match to TRBD1 (6 bases). This receptor was taken from a male donor with early-stage non-small cell lung cancer. CDR3 region: CASSASGTMYSPLHF. CDR3 nucleotide sequence: TGTGCCAGCAGCGCCTCCGGGACAATGTACTCACCCCTCCACTTT.